This entry lists 26 T cell receptor beta chains sequenced from one sample in a study of T cell repertoires in ileal Crohn's disease. The method was immunoSEQ multiplex PCR; TCRdb's version includes in-frame clones alone and lacks a portion of them. The repertoire includes more than 11,000 clones, 80% to 85% of them detected once, and 5.5% to 7.5% sits in the top ten. Sequencing was done on a sample of ileal tissue. The receptors derive from an adult with Crohn's disease.

The J gene is TRBJ1-5, the V gene TRBV10-2, with 8 bases aligning to TRBD1. CDR3 size: 15 residues. Germline CDR1 is WSHSY and CDR2 is SAAADI. J gave up 8 bases and V 6 bases, and 12 bases lay outside the gene matches. The CDR3 spells CASSETSGGIEPQHF. CDR3 bases: TGCGCCAGCAGCGAGACATCAGGGGGCATTGAGCCCCAGCATTTT.

This clone has just one count. This chain connects TRBV9 to TRBJ1-3; possible D gene TRBD1, 5 bases. V shed 4 bases and J shed 0 bases, with 14 bases lying between them. This CDR3 is 16 amino acids long. CDR1 and CDR2 from the germline V gene are SGDLS and YYNGEE. The DNA of the CDR3 is TGTGCCAGCAGCCCAACTACAGGATTCTCTGGAAACACCATATATTTT. Its translation: CASSPTTGFSGNTIYF. Full variable domain (remainder filled in from reference TRBV9 and TRBJ1-3): DSGVTQTPKHLITATGQRVTLRCSPRSGDLSVYWYQQSLDQGLQFLIQYYNGEERAKGNILERFSAQQFPDLHSELNLSSLELGDSALYFCASSPTTGFSGNTIYFGEGSWLTVV.

The rearrangement uses TRBV7-6 and TRBJ2-3; D uncertain. This CDR3 spans 13 amino acids. V was shortened by 5 bases and J by 4 bases, with 10 bases between the two germline ends. The germline CDR1 and CDR2 sequences are SGHVS and FNYEAQ. For the CDR3, the DNA is TGTGCCAGCAGCCCCCTTCTCCCAGATACGCAGTATTTT. Its protein is CASSPLLPDTQYF.

J is TRBJ2-5 and V is TRBV1; the table's TRBD2 call for D was not verified on the DNA. TRBV1 is marked as a pseudogene. This CDR3 comprises 14 residues. CDR3 loop: CTSSGRTRQETQYF. Here the CDR3 DNA reads TGCACCAGCAGCGGACGGACTCGGCAAGAGACCCAGTACTTC.

The CDR3 protein is CASSQRGQGNQPQHF. The CDR3 DNA is TGTGCCAGCAGCCAACGAGGACAGGGCAATCAGCCCCAGCATTTT. V is TRBV7-2 and J is TRBJ1-5; 7 bases map to TRBD1. Germline trimming cut 5 bases from V and 2 bases from J; bases unmatched to any gene: 6. The CDR3 runs 15 residues. CDR1 and CDR2 from the germline V gene are SGHTA and FQGNSA.

The sample holds one count of this clone. The chain carries TRBV27 and TRBJ2-1, with 8 bases aligning to TRBD2. CDR1 and CDR2 from the germline V gene are MNHEY and SMNVEV (reference sequence). With 10 bases clipped from V and 7 bases from J, the junction kept 9 bases outside the gene matches. The CDR3 length is 13 residues. The CDR3 reads CAIGLAVGNEQFF. The CDR3 nucleotides are TGTGCCATAGGACTAGCAGTCGGGAATGAGCAGTTCTTC.

This chain uses TRBV5-6 with TRBJ2-3; 8 positions agree with TRBD2. The CDR3 runs 17 residues. Germline values: CDR1 SGHDT, CDR2 YYEEEE. V was clipped by 5 bases and J by 0 bases; unmatched bases: 11. The chain's CDR3 is CASRPVTGGPSTDTQYF. In DNA, the CDR3 is TGTGCCAGCAGGCCAGTAACGGGGGGGCCGAGCACAGATACGCAGTATTTT.

There are a few counts of this clone. The junction and the germline gene differ at one end; a read error may be behind it. Other DNA sequences in this sample translate to the same CDR3. The rearrangement joins TRBV19 to TRBJ1-6; D is undetermined. Germline V CDR1 and CDR2: LNHDA, SQIVND (reference sequence). This CDR3 has 13 amino acids. CDR3 region: CASSIEGLRPLHF. CDR3 DNA sequence: TGTGCTAGTAGTATAGAAGGTCTGCGGCCCCTCCACTTT.

The V gene is TRBV28, the J gene TRBJ1-2; D is possibly TRBD1 (5 bases). Trimming stripped 8 bases from V and 6 bases from J, with 10 bases between. This CDR3 contains 11 residues. Germline lookup yields CDR1 MDHEN and CDR2 SYDVKM. Here the CDR3 reads CASGAGDGYTF. CDR3 in DNA: TGTGCCAGCGGCGCGGGGGATGGCTACACCTTC.

The chain has TRBV5-1 and TRBJ2-7; the match to TRBD2 covers 10 bases. Germline V CDR1 and CDR2: SGHRS, YFSETQ. The CDR3 is made up of 15 amino acids. V shed 3 bases, J shed 3 bases, and the junction held 6 bases outside the gene matches. CDR3 sequence reads: CASSYAGTSVYEQYF. The CDR3 DNA reads TGCGCCAGCAGCTACGCCGGGACTAGCGTCTACGAGCAGTACTTC.

CDR3 in DNA: TGTGCCAGCACCCGAACAGATTACGAGCAGTACTTC. Protein sequence: CASTRTDYEQYF. This chain connects TRBV2 to TRBJ2-7; D call uncertain. The CDR3 is 12 amino acids. V gave up 7 bases and J gave up 4 bases, with 11 bases separating them. In germline, CDR1 is SNHLY, CDR2 FYNNEI.

This rearrangement joins TRBV19 to TRBJ1-1, with 7 bases lining up with TRBD1. CDR1 and CDR2 (germline): LNHDA, SQIVND (reference sequence). The junction had 10 bases not matched to a gene; V was cut back by 9 bases and J by 0 bases. The CDR3 spans 15 residues. This CDR3 is CASKKGGQMNTEAFF. The CDR3 DNA reads as TGTGCCAGCAAAAAGGGGGGACAGATGAACACTGAAGCTTTCTTT.

This rearrangement joins TRBV4-3 to TRBJ2-5; 7 nucleotides line up with TRBD2. Germline loops: CDR1 LGHNA, CDR2 YSLEER. The CDR3 consists of 17 residues. V was pared by 3 bases and J by 0 bases, with 10 bases of the junction left unmatched. CDR3 nucleotide sequence: TGCGCCAGCAGCCATGGGGGGGGTTCCGTGTACCAAGAGACCCAGTACTTC. It translates to CASSHGGGSVYQETQYF.

V is TRBV28 and J is TRBJ1-1; D might be TRBD1 (5 bases). CDR1 is MDHEN, CDR2 SYDVKM, per germline. This CDR3 is 14 amino acids long. V was shortened by 5 bases and J by 3 bases, with 13 bases between the two germline ends. CDR3 amino acids: CASSIQGKDTEAFF. CDR3 DNA sequence: TGTGCCAGCAGTATCCAGGGAAAGGACACTGAAGCTTTCTTT.

This chain uses TRBV4-1 with TRBJ1-1; 8 positions agree with TRBD1. V was pared by 4 bases and J by 4 bases, with 8 bases of the junction left unmatched. The CDR3 consists of 15 residues. Germline CDR1 and CDR2: MGHRA and YSYEKL. The CDR3 DNA sequence: TGCGCCAGCAGCCCCGGACAGGGTGGGGGCACTGAAGCTTTCTTT. Its protein is CASSPGQGGGTEAFF.

The chain has TRBV10-3 and TRBJ2-1, with TRBD2 matching 10 bases. This CDR3 has 13 amino acids. V lost 3 bases, J lost 10 bases, and 3 bases stayed unmatched. Germline CDR1 ENHRY, CDR2 SYGVKD. The CDR3 region has the DNA TGTGCCATCAGTGACTTAGCGGGGGGCGAGCAGTTCTTC. Its translation is CAISDLAGGEQFF.

The V call is TRBV6-5, the J call TRBJ2-7; D is possibly TRBD2 (6 bases). The CDR3 covers 15 residues. Germline-derived CDR1 and CDR2 are MNHEY and SVGAGI. Trimming pared 7 bases from V and 3 bases from J, leaving 19 bases between. CDR3 region: CASTHWASARYEQYF. In DNA, the CDR3 is TGTGCCAGCACACATTGGGCTAGCGCGCGCTACGAGCAGTACTTC.

The chain combines TRBV27 with TRBJ2-7; 7 bases fit TRBD1. Trimming removed 5 bases from V and 0 bases from J; junction bases left unmatched: 4. CDR3 size: 14 residues. Looked up from germline, CDR1 is MNHEY and CDR2 is SMNVEV (reference sequence). The CDR3 sequence is CASSTGVSSYEQYF. The CDR3 DNA is TGTGCCAGCAGTACAGGGGTGAGCTCCTACGAGCAGTACTTC.

V and J are TRBV27 and TRBJ2-5, with 10 bases aligning to TRBD2. The DNA end favors TRBJ2-7, so the J call may be wrong. Germline CDR1 and CDR2: MNHEY and SMNVEV (reference sequence). The CDR3 spans 17 residues. Here the CDR3 reads CASSFALAGEVSYEQYF. The DNA for the CDR3 is TGTGCCAGCAGTTTCGCTCTAGCGGGAGAGGTCTCCTACGAGCAGTACTTC.

The CDR3 region has the DNA TGCGCCAGCAGGGCTGACAGGGAGGACACCGGGGAGCTGTTTTTT. It yields the protein CASRADREDTGELFF. The rearrangement joins TRBV4-3 to TRBJ2-2, with D possibly TRBD1 on 7 matching bases. Germline V gene lookup returns CDR1 LGHNA and CDR2 YSLEER. Trimming stripped 6 bases from V and 3 bases from J, with 14 bases between. The CDR3 is 15 amino acids.

CDR3 DNA: TGTGCCAGCAGCTTAAAGACTTCTGGCGGGGGGGAGACCCAGTACTTC. It specifies CASSLKTSGGGETQYF. The rearrangement joins TRBV7-2 to TRBJ2-5; TRBD2 aligns across 8 bases. This CDR3 contains 16 residues. J lost 5 bases, V lost 2 bases, and 10 bases had no gene match. Germline V gene sequence: CDR1 SGHTA, CDR2 FQGNSA.

CDR3 nucleotides: TGTGCCAGCACCCGCGGGGGGATGGACACTGAAGCTTTCTTT. This gives the protein CASTRGGMDTEAFF. The chain combines TRBV6-6 with TRBJ1-1, with D possibly TRBD1 on 5 matching bases. The germline V and J ends were trimmed by 7 bases and 3 bases, with 15 bases remaining between them. The CDR3 has 14 residues. Germline-derived CDR1 and CDR2 are MNHNY and SVGAGI (reference sequence).

The chain is built from TRBV29-1 and TRBJ1-4; 10 bases are a match to TRBD1. The germline V gene has CDR1 SQVTM and CDR2 ANQGSEA. The CDR3 extends over 13 amino acids. V lost 1 base, J lost 7 bases, and 0 bases stayed unmatched. CDR3 region: CSVEGDRGEKLFF. The CDR3 DNA reads TGCAGCGTTGAAGGGGACAGGGGTGAAAAACTGTTTTTT. Full variable domain (outside the CDR3, taken from reference TRBV29-1 and TRBJ1-4): SAVISQKPSRDICQRGTSLTIQCQVDSQVTMMFWYRQQPGQSLTLIATANQGSEATYESGFVIDKFPISRPNLTFSTLTVSNMSPEDSSIYLCSVEGDRGEKLFFGSGTQLSVL.

The rearrangement links TRBV18 to TRBJ2-5, with 10 bases matching TRBD2. From germline, CDR1 is KGHSH and CDR2 LQKENI. Losses at the gene ends were 4 bases for V and 6 bases for J; bases not matched to a gene: 8. The CDR3 length is 15 residues. The CDR3 is CASSLEREGSQTQYF. The CDR3 nucleotides read TGTGCCAGCTCACTAGAGCGGGAGGGAAGTCAGACCCAGTACTTC.

The chain has TRBV30 and TRBJ1-2; TRBD1 is a possible D gene (5 bases). The germline gives CDR1 GTSNPN, CDR2 SVGIG (reference sequence). The CDR3 is 14 residues long. V was pared by 1 base and J by 4 bases, with 13 bases between. In DNA, the CDR3 is TGTGCCTGGAGTGGGGGCGGCGGGACCTATGGCTACACCTTC. Translating gives CAWSGGGGTYGYTF.

In this sample, this clone turned up once. The gene calls are TRBV5-3 and TRBJ1-2; no definite D call. TRBV5-3 falls under the ORF class, with uncertain function. The CDR3 consists of 10 residues. V lost 5 bases and J lost 6, with 5 bases in between. In DNA form, the CDR3 reads TGTGCCAGAAGGGGAGATGGCTACACCTTC. Its protein product is CARRGDGYTF.